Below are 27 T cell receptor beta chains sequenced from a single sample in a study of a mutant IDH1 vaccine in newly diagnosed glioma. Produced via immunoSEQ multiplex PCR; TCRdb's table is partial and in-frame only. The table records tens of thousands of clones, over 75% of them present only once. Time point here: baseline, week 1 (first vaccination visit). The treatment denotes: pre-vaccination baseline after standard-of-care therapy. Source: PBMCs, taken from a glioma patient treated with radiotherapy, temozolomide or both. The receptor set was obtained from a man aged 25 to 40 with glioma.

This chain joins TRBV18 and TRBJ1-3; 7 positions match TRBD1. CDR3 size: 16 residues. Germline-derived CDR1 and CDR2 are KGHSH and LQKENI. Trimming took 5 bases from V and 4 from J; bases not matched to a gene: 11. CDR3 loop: CASSLTGEEIGNTIYF. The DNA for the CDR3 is TGTGCCAGCTCATTAACAGGGGAGGAAATCGGAAACACCATATATTTT.

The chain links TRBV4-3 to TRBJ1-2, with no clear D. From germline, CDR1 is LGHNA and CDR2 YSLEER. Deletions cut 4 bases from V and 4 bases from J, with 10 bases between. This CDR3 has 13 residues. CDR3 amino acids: CASSREGSYGYTF. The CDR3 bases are TGCGCCAGCAGCCGGGAAGGGTCCTATGGCTACACCTTC.

CDR3 in DNA: TGCGCCAGCAGCCAAGTAGAAGTTCAGGGTGGTGATTCACCCCTCCACTTT. The encoded protein is CASSQVEVQGGDSPLHF. The chain has TRBV4-1 and TRBJ1-6, with TRBD1 as a possible D gene (5 bases). This CDR3 contains 17 residues. V was clipped by 1 base and J by 8 bases, with 18 bases between them. Germline loops: CDR1 MGHRA, CDR2 YSYEKL.

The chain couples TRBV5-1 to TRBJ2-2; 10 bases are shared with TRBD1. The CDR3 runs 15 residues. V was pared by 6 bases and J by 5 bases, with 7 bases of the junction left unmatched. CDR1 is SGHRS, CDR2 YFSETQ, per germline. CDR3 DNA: TGCGCCAGCATCGAACCGGGACAGGGGACCGGGGAGCTGTTTTTT. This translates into CASIEPGQGTGELFF.

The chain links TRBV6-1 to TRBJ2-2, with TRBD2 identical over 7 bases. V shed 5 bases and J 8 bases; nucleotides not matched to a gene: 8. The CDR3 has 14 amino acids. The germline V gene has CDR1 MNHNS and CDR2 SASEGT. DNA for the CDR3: TGTGCCAGCAGTCCACTAGCGTCGAAAGGGGAGCTGTTTTTT. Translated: CASSPLASKGELFF.

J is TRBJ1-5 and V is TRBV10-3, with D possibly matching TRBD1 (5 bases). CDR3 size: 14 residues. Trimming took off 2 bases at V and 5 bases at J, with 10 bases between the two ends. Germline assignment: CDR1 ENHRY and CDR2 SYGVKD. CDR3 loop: CAISEVRDHQPQHF. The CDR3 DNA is TGTGCCATCAGTGAGGTCAGGGACCATCAGCCCCAGCATTTT.

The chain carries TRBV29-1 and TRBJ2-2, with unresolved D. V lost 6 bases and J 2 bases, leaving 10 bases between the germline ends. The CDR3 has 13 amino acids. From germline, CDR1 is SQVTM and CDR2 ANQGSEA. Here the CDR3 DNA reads TGCAGCGTAGGGATATTTAACACCGGGGAGCTGTTTTTT. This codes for CSVGIFNTGELFF.

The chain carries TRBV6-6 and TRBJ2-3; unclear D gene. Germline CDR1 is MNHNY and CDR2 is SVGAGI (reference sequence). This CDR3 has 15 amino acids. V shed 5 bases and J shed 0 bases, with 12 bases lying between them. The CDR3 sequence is CASSRWSFSTDTQYF. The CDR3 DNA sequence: TGTGCCAGCAGTCGGTGGAGCTTTAGCACAGATACGCAGTATTTT.

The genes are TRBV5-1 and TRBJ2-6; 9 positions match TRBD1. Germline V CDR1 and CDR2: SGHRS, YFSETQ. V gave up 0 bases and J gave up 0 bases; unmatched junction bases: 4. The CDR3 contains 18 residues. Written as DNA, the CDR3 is TGCGCCAGCAGCTTGGCACAGGGGGCCCTCTCTGGGGCCAACGTCCTGACTTTC. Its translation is CASSLAQGALSGANVLTF.

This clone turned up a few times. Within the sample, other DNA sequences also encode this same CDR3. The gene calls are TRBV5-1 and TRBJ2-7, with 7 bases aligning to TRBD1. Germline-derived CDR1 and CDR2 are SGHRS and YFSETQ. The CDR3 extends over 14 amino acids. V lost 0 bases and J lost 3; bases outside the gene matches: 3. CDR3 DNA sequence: TGCGCCAGCAGCTTGGAACAGGGGTACTACGAGCAGTACTTC. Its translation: CASSLEQGYYEQYF.

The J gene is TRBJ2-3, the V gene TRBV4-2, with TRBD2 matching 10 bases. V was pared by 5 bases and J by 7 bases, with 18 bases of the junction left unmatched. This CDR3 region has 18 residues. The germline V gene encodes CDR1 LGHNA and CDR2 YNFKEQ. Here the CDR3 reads CASSYQELRAGGPNTQYF. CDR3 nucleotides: TGTGCCAGCAGCTACCAAGAACTTCGAGCGGGAGGGCCGAATACGCAGTATTTT.

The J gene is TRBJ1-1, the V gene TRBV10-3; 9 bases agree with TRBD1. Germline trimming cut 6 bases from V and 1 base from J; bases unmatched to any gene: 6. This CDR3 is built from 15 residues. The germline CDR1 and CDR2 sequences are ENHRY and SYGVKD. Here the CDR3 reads CAISASTGGNTEAFF. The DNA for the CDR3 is TGTGCCATCAGCGCCTCGACAGGGGGGAACACTGAAGCTTTCTTT.

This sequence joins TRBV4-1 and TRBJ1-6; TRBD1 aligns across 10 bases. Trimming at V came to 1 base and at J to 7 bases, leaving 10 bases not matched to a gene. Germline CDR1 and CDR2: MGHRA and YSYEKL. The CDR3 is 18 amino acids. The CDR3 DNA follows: TGCGCCAGCAGCCAAGGTCCCCGGGACAGGGGCGCCAATTCACCCCTCCACTTT. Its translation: CASSQGPRDRGANSPLHF.

CDR3 in DNA: TGCGCCAGCAGCCCGTGGACTAGCGGGGGGGCGGGGGAGCTGTTTTTT. It is translated as CASSPWTSGGAGELFF. V is TRBV4-1 and J is TRBJ2-2, with 15 nucleotides matching TRBD2. The V gene's germline CDR1 is MGHRA and CDR2 YSYEKL. This CDR3 contains 16 residues. J lost 8 bases, V lost 4 bases, and 5 bases had no gene match.

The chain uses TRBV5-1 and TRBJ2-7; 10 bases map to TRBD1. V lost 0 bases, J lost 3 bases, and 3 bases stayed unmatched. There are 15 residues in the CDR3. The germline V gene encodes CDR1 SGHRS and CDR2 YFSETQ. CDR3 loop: CASSLGQGARYEQYF. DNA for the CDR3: TGCGCCAGCAGCTTGGGACAGGGGGCTCGCTACGAGCAGTACTTC. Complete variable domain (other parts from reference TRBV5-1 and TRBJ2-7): KAGVTQTPRYLIKTRGQQVTLSCSPISGHRSVSWYQQTPGQGLQFLFEYFSETQRNKGNFPGRFSGRQFSNSRSEMNVSTLELGDSALYLCASSLGQGARYEQYFGPGTRLTVT.

The CDR3 nucleotides are TGCGCCAGCAGCCAAGGTAACAGGGCTGGAAACACCATATATTTT. This codes for CASSQGNRAGNTIYF. The rearrangement links TRBV4-3 to TRBJ1-3; tentative D call: TRBD1 (6 bases). The V and J ends lost 1 base and 2 bases respectively, with 9 bases between them. The CDR3 consists of 15 residues. Germline CDR1 LGHNA, CDR2 YSLEER.

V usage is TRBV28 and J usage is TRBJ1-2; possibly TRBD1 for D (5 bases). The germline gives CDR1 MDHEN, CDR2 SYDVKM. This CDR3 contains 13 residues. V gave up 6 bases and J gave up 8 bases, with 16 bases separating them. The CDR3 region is CASRVGAGKGYTF. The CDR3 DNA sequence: TGTGCCAGCAGGGTCGGGGCAGGGAAGGGCTACACCTTC.

This chain's CDR3 is CASSLGARNTEAFF. As DNA, the CDR3 is TGCGCCAGCAGCTTGGGAGCACGGAACACTGAAGCTTTCTTT. This chain links TRBV5-1 with TRBJ1-1; the D is unclear. CDR1 and CDR2 (germline): SGHRS, YFSETQ. The ends were cut back, 0 bases at V and 1 base at J, with 7 bases in the middle. The CDR3 length is 14 residues. The variable domain in full, completed from reference TRBV5-1 and TRBJ1-1, reads KAGVTQTPRYLIKTRGQQVTLSCSPISGHRSVSWYQQTPGQGLQFLFEYFSETQRNKGNFPGRFSGRQFSNSRSEMNVSTLELGDSALYLCASSLGARNTEAFFGQGTRLTVV.

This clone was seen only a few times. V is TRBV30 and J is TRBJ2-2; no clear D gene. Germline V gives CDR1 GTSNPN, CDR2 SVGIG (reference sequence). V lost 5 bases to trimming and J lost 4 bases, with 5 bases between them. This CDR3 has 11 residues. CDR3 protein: CAWEVTGELFF. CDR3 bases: TGTGCCTGGGAGGTCACCGGGGAGCTGTTTTTT. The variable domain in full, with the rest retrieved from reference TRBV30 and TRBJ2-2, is SQTIHQWPATLVQPVGSPLSLECTVEGTSNPNLYWYRQAAGRGLQLLFYSVGIGQISSEVPQNLSASRPQDRQFILSSKKLLLSDSGFYLCAWEVTGELFFGEGSRLTVL.

CDR3 loop: CASSEDSMNTEAFF. Here the CDR3 DNA reads TGTGCCAGCAGTGAGGACAGTATGAACACTGAAGCTTTCTTT. V and J are TRBV2 and TRBJ1-1; possible D gene TRBD1, 6 bases. The CDR3 runs 14 residues. Germline loops: CDR1 SNHLY, CDR2 FYNNEI. V shed 3 bases and J shed 0 bases, with 8 bases lying between them.

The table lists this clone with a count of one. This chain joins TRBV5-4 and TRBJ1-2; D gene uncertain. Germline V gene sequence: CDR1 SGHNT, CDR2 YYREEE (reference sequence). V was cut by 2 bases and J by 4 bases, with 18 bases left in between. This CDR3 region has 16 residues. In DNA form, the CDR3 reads TGTGCCAGCAGCTTTCCGGCTTCCGAGAGCACCTATGGCTACACCTTC. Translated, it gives CASSFPASESTYGYTF. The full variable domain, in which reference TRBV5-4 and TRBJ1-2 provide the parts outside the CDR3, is ETGVTQSPTHLIKTRGQQVTLRCSSQSGHNTVSWYQQALGQGPQFIFQYYREEENGRGNFPPRFSGLQFPNYSSELNVNALELDDSALYLCASSFPASESTYGYTFGSGTRLTVV.

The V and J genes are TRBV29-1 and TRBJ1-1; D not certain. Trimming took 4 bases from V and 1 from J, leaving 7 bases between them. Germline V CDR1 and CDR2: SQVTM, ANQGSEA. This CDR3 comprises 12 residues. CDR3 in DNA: TGCAGCGTTGCGGACCAGAACACTGAAGCTTTCTTT. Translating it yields CSVADQNTEAFF. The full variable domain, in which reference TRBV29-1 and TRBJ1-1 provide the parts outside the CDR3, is SAVISQKPSRDICQRGTSLTIQCQVDSQVTMMFWYRQQPGQSLTLIATANQGSEATYESGFVIDKFPISRPNLTFSTLTVSNMSPEDSSIYLCSVADQNTEAFFGQGTRLTVV.

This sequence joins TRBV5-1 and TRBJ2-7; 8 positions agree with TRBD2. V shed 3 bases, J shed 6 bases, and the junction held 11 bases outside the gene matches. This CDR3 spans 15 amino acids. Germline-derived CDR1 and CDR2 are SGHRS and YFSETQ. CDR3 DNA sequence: TGCGCCAGCAGCTCCGAACCCGGACTAGCAGGCGAGCAGTACTTC. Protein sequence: CASSSEPGLAGEQYF.

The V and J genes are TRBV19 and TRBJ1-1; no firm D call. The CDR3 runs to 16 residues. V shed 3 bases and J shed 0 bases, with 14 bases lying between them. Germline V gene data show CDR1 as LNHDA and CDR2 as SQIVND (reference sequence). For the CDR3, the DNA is TGTGCCAGTAGTATCCGCTCGTGGGGAATGAACACTGAAGCTTTCTTT. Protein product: CASSIRSWGMNTEAFF. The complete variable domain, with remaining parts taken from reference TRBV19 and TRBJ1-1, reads DGGITQSPKYLFRKEGQNVTLSCEQNLNHDAMYWYRQDPGQGLRLIYYSQIVNDFQKGDIAEGYSVSREKKESFPLTVTSAQKNPTAFYLCASSIRSWGMNTEAFFGQGTRLTVV.

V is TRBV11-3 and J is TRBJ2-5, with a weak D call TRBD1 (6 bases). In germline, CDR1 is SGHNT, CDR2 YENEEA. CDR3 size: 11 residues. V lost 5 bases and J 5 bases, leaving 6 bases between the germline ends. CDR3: CASSQGETQYF. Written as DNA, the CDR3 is TGTGCCAGCAGCCAGGGGGAGACCCAGTACTTC.

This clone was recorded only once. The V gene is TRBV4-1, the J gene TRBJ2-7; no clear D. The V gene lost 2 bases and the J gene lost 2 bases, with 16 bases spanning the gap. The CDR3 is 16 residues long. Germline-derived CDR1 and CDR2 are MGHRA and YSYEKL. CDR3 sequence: CASSQKTPVQAYEQYF. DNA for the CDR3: TGCGCCAGCAGCCAAAAAACCCCCGTCCAGGCCTACGAGCAGTACTTC.

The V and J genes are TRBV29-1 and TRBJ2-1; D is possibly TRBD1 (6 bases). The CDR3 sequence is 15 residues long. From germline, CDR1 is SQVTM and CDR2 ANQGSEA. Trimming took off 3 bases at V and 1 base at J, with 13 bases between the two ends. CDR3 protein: CSVDPTGESYNEQFF. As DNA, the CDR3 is TGCAGCGTTGATCCGACAGGCGAATCCTACAATGAGCAGTTCTTC.